This T cell receptor (beta chain) derives from a study of control samples from healthy donors and cancer patients. The germline V gene encodes CDR1 LGHDT and CDR2 YNNKEL (reference sequence). The CDR3 length is 22 residues. V lost 4 bases, J lost 3 bases, and 34 bases lay in between. Produced via immunoSEQ multiplex PCR; TCRdb's table is partial and in-frame only. The sample consists of 150,000 or so clones, roughly 93% of them appearing once. This clone was seen once. The origin of this receptor is a man between 18 and 29 years old in good health. Sequenced material: blood. The V call is TRBV3-1 (or the pseudogene TRBV3-2), the J call TRBJ2-1; D uncertain. CDR3: CASSPTESTIPEILGFYNEQFF. The CDR3 DNA is TGTGCCAGCAGCCCCACAGAATCAACGATACCAGAGATATTGGGCTTCTACAATGAGCAGTTCTTC.